This entry concerns a single T cell receptor (beta chain). The antigen remains unidentified. The data derive from a study of shared clonotypes between healthy human individuals. On the study more broadly: Aged between 18 and 49, the donors were a couple of women and three men. General study results and limits: On the whole, naive subsets had larger estimated richness than memory subsets had.

CD8 cells regarded as naive lacked CD45RO, were positively chosen for CCR7, and omitted terminally differentiated effector memory CD45RA+ cells. The CDR3 sequence is 16 residues long. V was pared by 4 bases and J by 1 base, with 8 bases of the junction left unmatched. The germline CDR1 and CDR2 sequences are SGDLS and YYNGEE. Deep was the level used in running the assay. The protocol was immunoSEQ multiplex PCR, while the TCRdb copy is restricted to in-frame clones and leaves out a portion. The table includes 760,000 or so clones, around 96% detected once. Sequencing was done on a sample of naive CD8+ T cells sorted from blood. The rearrangement uses TRBV9 and TRBJ2-3, with 8 bases identical to TRBD2. The receptor comes from a man younger than 45 in good health. The CDR3 DNA sequence: TGTGCCAGCAGCCCCCGGGAGGGGCTCCGCACAGATACGCAGTATTTT. This sequence encodes CASSPREGLRTDTQYF. Together with reference TRBV9 and TRBJ2-3, the CDR3 gives the full variable domain: DSGVTQTPKHLITATGQRVTLRCSPRSGDLSVYWYQQSLDQGLQFLIQYYNGEERAKGNILERFSAQQFPDLHSELNLSSLELGDSALYFCASSPREGLRTDTQYFGPGTRLTVL.